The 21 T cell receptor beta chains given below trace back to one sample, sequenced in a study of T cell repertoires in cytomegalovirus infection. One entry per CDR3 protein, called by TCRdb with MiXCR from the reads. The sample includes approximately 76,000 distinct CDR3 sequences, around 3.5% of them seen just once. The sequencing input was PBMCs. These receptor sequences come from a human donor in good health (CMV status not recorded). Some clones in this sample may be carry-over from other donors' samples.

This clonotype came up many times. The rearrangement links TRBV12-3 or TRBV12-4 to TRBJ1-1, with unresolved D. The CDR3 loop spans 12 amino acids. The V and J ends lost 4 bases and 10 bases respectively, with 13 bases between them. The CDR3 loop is CASSYSEFRAFF. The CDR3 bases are TGTGCCAGCAGTTACTCGGAGTTCAGAGCTTTCTTT.

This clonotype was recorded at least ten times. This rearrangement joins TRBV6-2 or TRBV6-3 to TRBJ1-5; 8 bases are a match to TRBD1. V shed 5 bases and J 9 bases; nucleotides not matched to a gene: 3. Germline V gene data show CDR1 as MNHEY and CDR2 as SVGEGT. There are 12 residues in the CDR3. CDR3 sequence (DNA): TGTGCCAGCAGTCAACAGGGGGGGCCCCAGCATTTT. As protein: CASSQQGGPQHF.

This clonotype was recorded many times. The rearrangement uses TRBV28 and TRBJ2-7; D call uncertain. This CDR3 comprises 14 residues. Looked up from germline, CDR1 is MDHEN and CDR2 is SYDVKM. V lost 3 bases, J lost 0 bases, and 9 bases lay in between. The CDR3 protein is CASSFTLSSYEQYF. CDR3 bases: TGTGCCAGCAGTTTTACTCTGAGCTCCTACGAGCAGTACTTC.

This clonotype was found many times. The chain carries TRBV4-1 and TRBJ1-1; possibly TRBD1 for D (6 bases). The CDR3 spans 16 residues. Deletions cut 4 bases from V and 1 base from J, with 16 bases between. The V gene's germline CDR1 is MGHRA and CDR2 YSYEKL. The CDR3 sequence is CASSPVVGGGNTEAFF. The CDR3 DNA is TGCGCCAGCAGCCCCGTAGTGGGAGGGGGGAACACTGAAGCTTTCTTT.

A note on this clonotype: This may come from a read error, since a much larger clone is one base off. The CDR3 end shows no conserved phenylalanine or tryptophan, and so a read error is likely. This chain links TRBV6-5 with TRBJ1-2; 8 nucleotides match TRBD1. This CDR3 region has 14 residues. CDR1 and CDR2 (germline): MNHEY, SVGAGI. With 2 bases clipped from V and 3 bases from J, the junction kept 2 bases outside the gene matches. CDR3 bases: TGTGCCAGCAGTTACGGGGACAGGTACTATGGCTACACCCTC. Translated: CASSYGDRYYGYTL.

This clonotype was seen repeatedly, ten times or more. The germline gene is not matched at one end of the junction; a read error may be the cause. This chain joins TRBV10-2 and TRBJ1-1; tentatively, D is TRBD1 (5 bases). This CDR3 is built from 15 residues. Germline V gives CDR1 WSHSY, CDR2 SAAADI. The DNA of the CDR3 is TGCGCCAGCGGTGAAGTGGGACTGATGAACACTGAAGCTTTCTTT. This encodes CASGEVGLMNTEAFF.

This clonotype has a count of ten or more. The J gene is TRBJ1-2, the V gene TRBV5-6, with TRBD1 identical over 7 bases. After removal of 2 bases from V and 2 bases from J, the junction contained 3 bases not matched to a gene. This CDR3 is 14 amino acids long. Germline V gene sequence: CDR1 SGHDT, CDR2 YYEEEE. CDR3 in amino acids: CASSLGQENYGYTF. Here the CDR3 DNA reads TGTGCCAGCAGCTTAGGACAGGAGAACTATGGCTACACCTTC.

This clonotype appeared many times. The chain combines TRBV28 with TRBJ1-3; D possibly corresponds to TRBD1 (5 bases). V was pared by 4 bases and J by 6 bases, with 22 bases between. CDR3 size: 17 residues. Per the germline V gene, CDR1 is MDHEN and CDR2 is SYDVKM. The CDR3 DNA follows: TGTGCCAGCAGTTCTATTGGGGGGAACGAGTGGGCAAACACCATATATTTT. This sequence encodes CASSSIGGNEWANTIYF.

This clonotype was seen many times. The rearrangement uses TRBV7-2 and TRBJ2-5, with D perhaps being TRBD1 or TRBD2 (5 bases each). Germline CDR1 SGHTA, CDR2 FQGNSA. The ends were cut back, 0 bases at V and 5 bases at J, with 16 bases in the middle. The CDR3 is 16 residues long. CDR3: CASSLAITGTGETQYF. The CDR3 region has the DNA TGTGCCAGCAGCTTAGCGATTACCGGGACCGGCGAGACCCAGTACTTC.

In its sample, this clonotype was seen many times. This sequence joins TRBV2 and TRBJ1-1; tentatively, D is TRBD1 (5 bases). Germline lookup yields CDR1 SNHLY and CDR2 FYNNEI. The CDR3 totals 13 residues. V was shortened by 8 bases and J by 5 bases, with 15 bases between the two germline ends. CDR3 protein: CASGGQGTTEAFF. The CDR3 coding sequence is TGTGCCAGCGGAGGGCAGGGAACGACTGAAGCTTTCTTT. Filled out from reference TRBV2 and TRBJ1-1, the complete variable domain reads EPEVTQTPSHQVTQMGQEVILRCVPISNHLYFYWYRQILGQKVEFLVSFYNNEISEKSEIFDDQFSVERPDGSNFTLKIRSTKLEDSAMYFCASGGQGTTEAFFGQGTRLTVV.

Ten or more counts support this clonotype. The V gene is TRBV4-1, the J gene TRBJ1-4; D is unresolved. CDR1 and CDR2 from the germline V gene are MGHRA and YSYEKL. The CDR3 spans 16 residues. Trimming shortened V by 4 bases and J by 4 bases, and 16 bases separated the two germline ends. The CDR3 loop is CASSPSPGPNNEKLFF. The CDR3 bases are TGCGCCAGCAGCCCTTCCCCGGGCCCTAATAATGAAAAACTGTTTTTT.

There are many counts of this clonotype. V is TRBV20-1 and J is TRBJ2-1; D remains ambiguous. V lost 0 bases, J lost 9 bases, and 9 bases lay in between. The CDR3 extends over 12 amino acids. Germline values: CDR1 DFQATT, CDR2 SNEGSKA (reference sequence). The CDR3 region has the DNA TGCAGTGCTAGAGATCGATTGTCTGAGCAGTTCTTC. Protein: CSARDRLSEQFF.

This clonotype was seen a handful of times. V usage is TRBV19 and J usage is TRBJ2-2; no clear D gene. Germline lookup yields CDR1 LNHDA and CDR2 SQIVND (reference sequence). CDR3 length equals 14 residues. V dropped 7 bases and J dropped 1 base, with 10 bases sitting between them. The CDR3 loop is CASKTQRNTGELFF. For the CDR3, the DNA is TGTGCCAGTAAAACCCAGCGGAACACCGGGGAGCTGTTTTTT.

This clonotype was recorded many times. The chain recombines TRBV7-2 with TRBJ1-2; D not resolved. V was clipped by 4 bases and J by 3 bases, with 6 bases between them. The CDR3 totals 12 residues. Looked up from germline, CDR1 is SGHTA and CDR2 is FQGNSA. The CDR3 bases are TGTGCCAGCAGCTCCGACTACTATGGCTACACCTTC. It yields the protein CASSSDYYGYTF. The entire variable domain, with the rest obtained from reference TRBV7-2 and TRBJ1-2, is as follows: GAGVSQSPSNKVTEKGKDVELRCDPISGHTALYWYRQSLGQGLEFLIYFQGNSAPDKSGLPSDRFSAERTGGSVSTLTIQRTQQEDSAVYLCASSSDYYGYTFGSGTRLTVV.

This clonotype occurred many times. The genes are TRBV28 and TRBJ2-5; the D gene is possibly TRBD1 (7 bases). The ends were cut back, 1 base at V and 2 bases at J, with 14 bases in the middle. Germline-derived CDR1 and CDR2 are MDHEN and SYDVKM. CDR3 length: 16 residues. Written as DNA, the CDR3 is TGTGCCAGCAGTTTATTGTTCTCAGGGGGGCAAGAGACCCAGTACTTC. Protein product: CASSLLFSGGQETQYF. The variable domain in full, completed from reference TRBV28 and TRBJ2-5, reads DVKVTQSSRYLVKRTGEKVFLECVQDMDHENMFWYRQDPGLGLRLIYFSYDVKMKEKGDIPEGYSVSREKKERFSLILESASTNQTSMYLCASSLLFSGGQETQYFGPGTRLLVL.

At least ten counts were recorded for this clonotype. The CDR3 is CSARTLDRSHEQYF. The DNA of the CDR3 is TGCAGTGCTCGAACCCTGGACAGATCCCACGAGCAGTACTTC. V gene TRBV20-1 combines with J gene TRBJ2-7; D is perhaps TRBD1 (6 bases). In germline, CDR1 is DFQATT, CDR2 SNEGSKA (reference sequence). The length of the CDR3 is 14 residues. V lost 5 bases to trimming and J lost 5 bases, with 19 bases between them.

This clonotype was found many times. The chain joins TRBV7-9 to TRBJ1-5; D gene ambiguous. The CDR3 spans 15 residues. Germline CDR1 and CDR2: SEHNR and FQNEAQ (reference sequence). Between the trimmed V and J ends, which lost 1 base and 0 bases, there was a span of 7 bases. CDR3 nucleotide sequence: TGTGCCAGCAGCTTAGGTGGCAGTAGCAATCAGCCCCAGCATTTT. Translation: CASSLGGSSNQPQHF.

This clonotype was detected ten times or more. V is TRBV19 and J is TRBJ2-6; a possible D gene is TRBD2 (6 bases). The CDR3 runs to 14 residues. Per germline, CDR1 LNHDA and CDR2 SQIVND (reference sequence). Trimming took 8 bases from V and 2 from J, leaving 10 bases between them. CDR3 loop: CASSRGAGANVLTF. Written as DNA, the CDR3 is TGTGCCAGTTCCCGCGGGGCTGGGGCCAACGTCCTGACTTTC.

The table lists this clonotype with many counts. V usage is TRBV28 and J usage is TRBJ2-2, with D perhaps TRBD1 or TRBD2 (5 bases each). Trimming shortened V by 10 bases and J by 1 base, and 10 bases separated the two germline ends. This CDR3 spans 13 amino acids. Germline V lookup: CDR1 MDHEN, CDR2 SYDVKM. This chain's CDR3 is CAILRGNTGELFF. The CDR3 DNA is TGTGCCATCCTGAGGGGGAACACCGGGGAGCTGTTTTTT.

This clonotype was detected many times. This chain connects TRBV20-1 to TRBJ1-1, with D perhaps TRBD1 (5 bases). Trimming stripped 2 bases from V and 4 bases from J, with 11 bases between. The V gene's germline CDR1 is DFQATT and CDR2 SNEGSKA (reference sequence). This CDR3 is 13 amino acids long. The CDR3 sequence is CSARSGSGTEAFF. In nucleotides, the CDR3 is TGCAGTGCTAGATCAGGGTCGGGCACTGAAGCTTTCTTT.

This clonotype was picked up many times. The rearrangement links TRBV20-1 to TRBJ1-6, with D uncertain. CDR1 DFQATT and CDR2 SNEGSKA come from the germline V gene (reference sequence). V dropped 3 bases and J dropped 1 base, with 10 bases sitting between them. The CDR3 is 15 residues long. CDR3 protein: CSASAGFSYNSPLHF. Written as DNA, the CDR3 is TGCAGTGCTAGCGCTGGATTTTCCTATAATTCACCCCTCCACTTT.